The rows below give T cell receptor beta chains drawn from one sample of a study of cytomegalovirus exposure and HLA in healthy donors. The method was immunoSEQ multiplex PCR; TCRdb's version includes in-frame clones alone and lacks a portion of them. The table has approximately 170,000 clones, about four fifths seen once. Material: PBMCs. These receptors were taken from a male donor in good health and CMV-seropositive. CDR3s include the opening cysteine and the closing phenylalanine or tryptophan. Fields, in order: J gene, V gene, D gene, CDR3 protein. A D gene is named only where the DNA matches it firmly.

TRBJ1-6 | TRBV4-1 | TRBD1 | CASSHQGARSPLHF
TRBJ2-5 | TRBV7-2 | TRBD2 | CASSPTTSGGARETQYF
TRBJ2-4 | TRBV21-1 | - | CASTKGFGGGGRDIQYF
TRBJ1-4 | TRBV9 | TRBD1 | CASSAGTVDEKLFF
TRBJ2-1 | TRBV19 | TRBD1 | CASSTRQGNHNEQFF
TRBJ2-2 | TRBV9 | - | CASSLPPEGELFF
TRBJ1-4 | TRBV7-6 | - | CASSLTRQGSNEKLFF
TRBJ2-5 | TRBV2 | - | CASTEHHVQTQYF
TRBJ1-1 | TRBV5-1 | TRBD1 | CASRRQGARRDTEAFF
TRBJ1-5 | TRBV29-1 | TRBD1 | CSVIAGTESNQPQHF
TRBJ1-2 | TRBV5-1 | - | CASSREGYGYTF
TRBJ2-6 | TRBV7-9 | - | CSSSLVGSSGANVLTF
TRBJ2-1 | TRBV7-9 | - | CASSSTRGRYGQFF
TRBJ2-3 | TRBV13 | TRBD1 | CASSLELTGDSTDTQYF
TRBJ2-1 | TRBV5-6 | - | CASSLDPGPSYNEQFF
TRBJ2-2 | TRBV6-5 | - | CASNVLGRDTGELFF
TRBJ1-2 | TRBV6-1 | - | CASSEGHPGPTNYGYTF
TRBJ1-6 | TRBV7-8 | TRBD1 | CASSLVQQGRPRIAF
TRBJ2-1 | TRBV30 | - | CAWSVGGPNNEQFF
TRBJ1-3 | TRBV7-8 | - | CASSPIGGGYSGNTIYF
TRBJ2-7 | TRBV5-6 | - | CASSLGGEQYF
TRBJ2-3 | TRBV4-2 | TRBD2 | CASSVRLAGPYTDTQYF
TRBJ1-6 | TRBV9 | - | CASSDTGSSYNSPLHF
TRBJ1-2 | TRBV5-6 | TRBD1 | CASSKTGVYGYTF
TRBJ2-5 | TRBV5-1 | TRBD2 | CASSLGTSGPFTQYF
TRBJ1-3 | TRBV5-1 | - | CASSSTAGSGNTIYF
TRBJ2-7 | TRBV13 | - | CASSLGQSSYEQYF
TRBJ1-3 | TRBV6-6 | - | CASLGAVSGNTIYF
TRBJ1-4 | TRBV28 | - | CASSLLRETATNEKLFF
TRBJ1-1 | TRBV4-1 | - | CASSHPRGSTEAFF
TRBJ1-2 | TRBV15 | - | CATSSHQNTGNNYGYTF
TRBJ2-2 | TRBV19 | TRBD1 | CASAATGQTGELFF
TRBJ2-3 | TRBV6-1 | - | CASSEASAPRGTDTQYF
TRBJ1-3 | TRBV30 | - | CAWSPRTAGNTIYF
TRBJ2-5 | TRBV6-6 | TRBD1 | CASSFRQGRETQYF
TRBJ1-6 | TRBV5-6 | - | CASSLEGRISGSALHF
TRBJ2-2 | TRBV6-5 | - | CASSRDRPNTGELFF
TRBJ1-2 | TRBV11-2 | - | CASSLDRGGYTF
TRBJ2-3 | TRBV9 | - | CASSAFSGDTQYF
TRBJ2-5 | TRBV10-2 | - | CASSVNQETQYF
TRBJ2-7 | TRBV29-1 | - | CSVRGTYEQYF
TRBJ1-3 | TRBV30 | - | CAWSRGNTIYF
TRBJ2-7 | TRBV6-6 | TRBD1 | CASNPYRDSEQYF
TRBJ2-6 | TRBV9 | - | CASSVLGASGANVLTF
TRBJ2-1 | TRBV7-3 | - | CASSNSANTNEQFF
TRBJ1-2 | TRBV2 | TRBD1 | CASSEWSTGGLNYGYTF